The clone carrying this T cell receptor (beta chain) was counted once. Antigen specificity is unknown. CD45RO-negative CD8 cells positively selected for CCR7 made up the naive population, which excluded terminally differentiated effector memory CD45RA+ cells. This record belongs to a study of shared clonotypes between healthy human individuals. Notes on the study in general: Relative to memory subsets, naive subsets generally showed larger estimated richness. Unshared clonotypes carried lower generation probabilities than those common to all four donors.

Several immunoSEQ plates held equal portions of the genomic DNA taken from each subset. Profiling relied on immunoSEQ multiplex PCR, and the TCRdb table lists in-frame clones only, not all of them. The profile shows 1.5 million to 2.5 million clones, just under 95% of them singletons. Sequenced material: naive CD8+ T cells sorted from blood. This sequence was found in a man aged 18 to 30 in good health.

This chain's CDR3 is CASTTGTNTGELFF. In nucleotides, the CDR3 is TGTGCCAGCACTACGGGTACGAACACCGGGGAGCTGTTTTTT. The chain joins TRBV2 to TRBJ2-2; D gene unclear. Germline values: CDR1 SNHLY, CDR2 FYNNEI. Trimming pared 7 bases from V and 0 bases from J, leaving 9 bases between. This CDR3 spans 14 amino acids.